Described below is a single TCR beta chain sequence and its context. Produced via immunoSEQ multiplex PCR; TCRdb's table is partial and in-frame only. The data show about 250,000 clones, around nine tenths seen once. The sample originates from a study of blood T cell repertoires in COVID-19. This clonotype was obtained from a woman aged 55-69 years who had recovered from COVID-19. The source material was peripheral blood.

In DNA, the CDR3 is TGTGCTGCGAGCTCCGGGGTTCTCCAAACCGGGGAGCTGTTTTTT. Translating it yields CAASSGVLQTGELFF. The rearrangement links TRBV19 to TRBJ2-2; a weak D match, TRBD2 (5 bases). The germline V gene has CDR1 LNHDA and CDR2 SQIVND (reference sequence). The CDR3 loop spans 15 amino acids. Combining the CDR3 with reference TRBV19 and TRBJ2-2 gives the whole variable domain DGGITQSPKYLFRKEGQNVTLSCEQNLNHDAMYWYRQDPGQGLRLIYYSQIVNDFQKGDIAEGYSVSREKKESFPLTVTSAQKNPTAFYLCAASSGVLQTGELFFGEGSRLTVL.